This T cell receptor beta chain is drawn from a study of shared clonotypes between healthy human individuals. Study background: Serving as donors were two women and a few men, whose ages spanned 18 to 49.

The authors distributed each subset's genomic DNA evenly over several immunoSEQ plates. The table came from immunoSEQ multiplex PCR; TCRdb's copy has only in-frame clones and leaves some out. Of hundreds of thousands of clones listed, approximately 90% are singletons. CDR3 length: 12 amino acids. Germline V gene lookup returns CDR1 MNHEY and CDR2 SMNVEV (reference sequence). The germline V and J ends were trimmed by 6 bases and 4 bases, with 8 bases remaining between them. The naive CD8 population came from CD45RO-negative cells selected for CCR7, without terminally differentiated effector memory CD45RA+ cells. On this clone: No antigen is known for it.

Overall study results and limits: Represented diversity (both genetic and exposure-history) was limited by the small number of donors.

Sequenced: naive CD8+ T cells sorted from blood. This clonotype originated in a man under 40 in good health. The chain employs TRBV27 and TRBJ2-3; no firm D call. The CDR3 sequence is CASSPYSDTQYF. CDR3 DNA sequence: TGTGCCAGCAGCCCGTATTCAGATACGCAGTATTTT.